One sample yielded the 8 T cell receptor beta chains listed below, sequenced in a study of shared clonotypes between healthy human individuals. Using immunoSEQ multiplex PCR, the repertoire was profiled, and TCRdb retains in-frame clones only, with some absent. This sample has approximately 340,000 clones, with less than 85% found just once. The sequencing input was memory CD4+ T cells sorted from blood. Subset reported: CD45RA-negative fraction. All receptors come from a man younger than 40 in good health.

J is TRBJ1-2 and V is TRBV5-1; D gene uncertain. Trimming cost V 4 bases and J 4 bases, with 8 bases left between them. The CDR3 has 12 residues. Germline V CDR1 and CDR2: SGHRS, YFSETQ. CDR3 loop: CASSPHSYGYTF. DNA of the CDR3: TGCGCCAGCAGCCCTCATAGCTATGGCTACACCTTC.

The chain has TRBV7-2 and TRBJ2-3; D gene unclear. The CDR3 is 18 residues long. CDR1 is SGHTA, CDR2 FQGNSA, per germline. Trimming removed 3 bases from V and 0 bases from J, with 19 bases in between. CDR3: CASSFDPRSLYSTDTQYF. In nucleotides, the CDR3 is TGTGCCAGCAGCTTCGACCCGCGATCCCTCTACAGCACAGATACGCAGTATTTT.

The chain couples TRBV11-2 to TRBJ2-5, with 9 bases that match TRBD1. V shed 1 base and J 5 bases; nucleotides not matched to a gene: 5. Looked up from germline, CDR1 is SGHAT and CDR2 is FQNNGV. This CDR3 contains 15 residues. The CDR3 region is CASSLGQGVRETQYF. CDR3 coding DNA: TGTGCCAGCAGCTTAGGACAGGGGGTAAGGGAGACCCAGTACTTC.

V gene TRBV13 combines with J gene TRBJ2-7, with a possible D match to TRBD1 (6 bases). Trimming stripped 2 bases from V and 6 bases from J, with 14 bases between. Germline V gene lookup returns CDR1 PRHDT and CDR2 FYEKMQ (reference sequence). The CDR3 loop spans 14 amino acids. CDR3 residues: CASSLYRAAIEQYF. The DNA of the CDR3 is TGTGCCAGCAGCTTATACAGGGCAGCCATCGAGCAGTACTTC.

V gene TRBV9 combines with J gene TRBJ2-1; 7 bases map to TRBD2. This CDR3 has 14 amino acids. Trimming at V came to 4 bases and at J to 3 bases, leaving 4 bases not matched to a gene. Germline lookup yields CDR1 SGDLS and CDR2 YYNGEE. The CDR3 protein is CASSKAGDYNEQFF. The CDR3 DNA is TGTGCCAGCAGCAAGGCGGGAGACTACAATGAGCAGTTCTTC.

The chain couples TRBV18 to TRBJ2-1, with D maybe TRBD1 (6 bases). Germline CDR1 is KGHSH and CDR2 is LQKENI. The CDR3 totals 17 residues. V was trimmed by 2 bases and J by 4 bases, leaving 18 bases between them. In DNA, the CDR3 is TGTGCCAGCTCACCATTTGTCGCAGGGGTATCGTACAATGAGCAGTTCTTC. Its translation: CASSPFVAGVSYNEQFF.

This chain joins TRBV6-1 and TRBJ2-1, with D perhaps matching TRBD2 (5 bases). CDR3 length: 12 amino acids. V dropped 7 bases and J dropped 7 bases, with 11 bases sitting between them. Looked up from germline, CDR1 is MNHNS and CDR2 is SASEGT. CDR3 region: CASTSTRNEQFF. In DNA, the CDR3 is TGTGCCAGCACCTCAACTAGGAATGAGCAGTTCTTC.

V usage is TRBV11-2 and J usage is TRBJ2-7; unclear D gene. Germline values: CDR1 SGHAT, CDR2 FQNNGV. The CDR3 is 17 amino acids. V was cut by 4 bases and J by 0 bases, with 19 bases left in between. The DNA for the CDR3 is TGTGCCAGCAGCTCGCTCCTGCATTGGTTGAGCTCCTACGAGCAGTACTTC. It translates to CASSSLLHWLSSYEQYF.